This T cell receptor beta chain was captured in a study of cytomegalovirus exposure and HLA in healthy donors. Study-wide results and caveats: Another analysis was done later, and it associated approximately 15,000 TCR beta sequences with HLA alleles at 0.05 false discovery rate. Analyses of presence/absence relied on an assumption of roughly uniform sequencing depth across donors. TCR beta V- and J-gene trimming, according to a later analysis, was linked to a missense DCLRE1C variant.

Comment on this clone: The antigen is not known.

Primers included in the PCR were 60 Vbeta and 13 Jbeta primers. Method: immunoSEQ multiplex PCR; TCRdb's copy keeps in-frame clones and lacks some. The table lists approximately 110,000 clones. Looked up from germline, CDR1 is LNHDA and CDR2 is SQIVND (reference sequence). Trimming at V came to 10 bases and at J to 4 bases, leaving 12 bases not matched to a gene. This CDR3 spans 15 amino acids. The specimen was PBMCs. This sequence joins TRBV19 and TRBJ2-1; 8 bases agree with TRBD1. The receptor comes from a man aged 18 to 35 in good health and CMV-seronegative. CDR3 in DNA: TGTGCCACACACTCCTCGGACAGGGAATACAATGAGCAGTTCTTC. This codes for CATHSSDREYNEQFF.